The sequence of this TCR beta chain was determined in a study of T cells in Graves' hyperthyroidism and ophthalmopathy. General study points: Appearing also in blood were most of the thyroid clonotypes expanded above 0.001.

This clonotype came up a few times. The antigen is undetermined. What was amplified from RNA transcripts were TCR beta CDR3 regions. When the TCR CDR3 underwent first-round RT-PCR, the HTBI primer set was used. A single record per CDR3 protein comes from TCRdb applying MiXCR to the multiplex PCR reads. The repertoire holds some 620,000 distinct CDR3 sequences, 15% to 20% seen once, with about 3.8% in the top ten. The patients, who ranged from 18 to 65 in age, presented with newly diagnosed hyperthyroidism lasting under 2 months. Patients were excluded because of uncontrolled infection, other autoimmune disease, pregnancy or lactation. Clinical symptoms, serum thyroxine, TRAb, thyroid ultrasound and orbital computed tomography informed diagnoses. This CDR3 region has 13 residues. The V and J ends lost 5 bases and 1 base respectively, with 7 bases between them.

Sequencing used blood. The rearrangement joins TRBV12-3 or TRBV12-4 to TRBJ2-3; D may be TRBD2 (6 bases). The sequence was collected from a woman aged 25 to 39 with Graves' hyperthyroidism. The chain's CDR3 is CASSREGTDTQYF. In DNA form, the CDR3 reads TGTGCCAGCAGTAGGGAGGGCACAGATACGCAGTATTTT.